Listed here is a single T cell receptor beta chain. The data were taken from a study of blood T cell repertoires in COVID-19. About the study: COVID-19 samples from acute and convalescent phases originated in the United States, Italy and Spain. PBMCs, B-cell-depleted T cells, or T cells provided the cDNA or gDNA that made up the material.

Per the original methods: Counts of nucleated cells, estimated from reference gene primer amplification, were obtained. Libraries were prepared by immunoSEQ multiplex PCR; TCRdb keeps only in-frame clonotypes and omits some of them. For V, J and clone size, that table is used; D and trimming come from the DNA. The profile shows about 150,000 clones, 70% to 90% of them singletons. This CDR3 has 13 amino acids. V was trimmed by 2 bases and J by 5 bases, leaving 7 bases between them. Germline assignment: CDR1 SGHRS and CDR2 YFSETQ. This receptor was identified in a woman between 70 and 85 years old with acute or convalescent COVID-19. The chain links TRBV5-1 to TRBJ1-4; the D is unclear. Sequenced: peripheral blood. The CDR3 DNA reads TGCGCCAGCAGCTTTGCGGGGAATGAAAAACTGTTTTTT. Its translation is CASSFAGNEKLFF.